This T cell receptor (beta chain) was recovered during a study of blood T cells in healthy people across ages. There are 15 residues in the CDR3. Germline V gene data show CDR1 as SGHRS and CDR2 as YFSETQ. With 4 bases removed from V and 7 bases from J, the gap between germline ends came to 15 bases. Comment on this clonotype: Its antigen is still unknown.

Using a J-beta primer mix together with a sample-barcoded 5' primer, a second PCR was run for roughly 7 to 11 cycles. TCRdb used MiXCR to reprocess the 5' RACE reads, holding one entry per CDR3 protein. The sample has 950,000 to 1,200,000 distinct CDR3 sequences, around two fifths seen once; the top ten hold 13%. Findings and caveats of the study: From one million sequenced T cells, diversity estimates were lower bounds. Among T cells, TCR beta diversity per million cells dropped roughly linearly as age rose. The CMV status of each donor remained undetermined, and this could have confounded shifts in expanded clonotypes.

The chain carries TRBV5-1 and TRBJ1-6; no clear D gene. The specimen was blood. The origin of this receptor is a man aged 18 to 30 in good health. Written as DNA, the CDR3 is TGCGCCAGCAGCCCCCTCAGCGGGGAGAATTCACCCCTCCACTTT. Translated, it gives CASSPLSGENSPLHF.